This paragraph reports one T cell receptor (beta chain). The sample holds other DNA sequences that translate to the same CDR3. Patients from Seattle were sampled longitudinally, starting during active infection. This record comes from a study of blood T cell repertoires in COVID-19. For the study at large: The United States, Italy and Spain provided the acute and convalescent COVID-19 samples. PBMCs, B-cell-depleted T cells, or T cells provided the cDNA or gDNA that made up the material.

Per the original data handling: Counts of nucleated cells, estimated from reference gene primer amplification, were obtained. Profiled with immunoSEQ multiplex PCR; TCRdb holds only in-frame clones, not every one. D and trimming come from the DNA, and the V and J calls and clone size come from that table. The sample lists over 10,000 clones; 71% were seen once. The TCR was taken from a man in his fifties or sixties with COVID-19, enrolled during active disease. Sequenced input: peripheral blood.

In nucleotides, the CDR3 is TGTGCCAGCAGTTTTCTTAGCGGAACAGATACGCAGTATTTT. Amino acids: CASSFLSGTDTQYF. The chain carries TRBV28 and TRBJ2-3; TRBD2 is a possible D gene (6 bases). There are 14 residues in the CDR3. V was shortened by 3 bases and J by 3 bases, with 10 bases between the two germline ends. CDR1 and CDR2 (germline): MDHEN, SYDVKM.